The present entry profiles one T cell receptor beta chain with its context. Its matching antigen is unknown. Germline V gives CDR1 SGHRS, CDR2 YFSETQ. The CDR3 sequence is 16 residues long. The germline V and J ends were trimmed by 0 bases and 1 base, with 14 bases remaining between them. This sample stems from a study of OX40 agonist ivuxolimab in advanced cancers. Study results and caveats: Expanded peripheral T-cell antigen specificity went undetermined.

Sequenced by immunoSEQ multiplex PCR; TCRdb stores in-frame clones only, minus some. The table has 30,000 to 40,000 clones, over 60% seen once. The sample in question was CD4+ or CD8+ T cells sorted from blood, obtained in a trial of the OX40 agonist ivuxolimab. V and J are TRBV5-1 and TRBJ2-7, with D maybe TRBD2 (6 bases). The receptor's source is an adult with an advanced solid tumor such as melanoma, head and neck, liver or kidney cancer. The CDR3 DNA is TGCGCCAGCAGCTTGGTGGGGACGGCGGGGTCCTACGAGCAGTACGTC. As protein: CASSLVGTAGSYEQYV.